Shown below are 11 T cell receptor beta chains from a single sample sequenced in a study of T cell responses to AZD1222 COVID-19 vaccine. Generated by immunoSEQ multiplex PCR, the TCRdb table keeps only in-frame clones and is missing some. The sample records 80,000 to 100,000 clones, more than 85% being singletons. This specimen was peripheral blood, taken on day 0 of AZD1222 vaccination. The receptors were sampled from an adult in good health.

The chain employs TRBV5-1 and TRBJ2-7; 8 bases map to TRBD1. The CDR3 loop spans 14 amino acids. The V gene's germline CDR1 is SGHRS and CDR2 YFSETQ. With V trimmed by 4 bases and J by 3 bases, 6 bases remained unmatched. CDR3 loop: CASSDAGGGYEQYF. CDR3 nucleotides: TGCGCCAGCAGCGACGCAGGGGGCGGCTACGAGCAGTACTTC.

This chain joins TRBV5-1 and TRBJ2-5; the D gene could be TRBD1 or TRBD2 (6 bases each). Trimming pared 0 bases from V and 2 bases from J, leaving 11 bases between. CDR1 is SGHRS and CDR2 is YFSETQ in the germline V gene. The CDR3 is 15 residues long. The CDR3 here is CASSLGAGTQETQYF. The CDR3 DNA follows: TGCGCCAGCAGCTTGGGGGCGGGGACACAAGAGACCCAGTACTTC.

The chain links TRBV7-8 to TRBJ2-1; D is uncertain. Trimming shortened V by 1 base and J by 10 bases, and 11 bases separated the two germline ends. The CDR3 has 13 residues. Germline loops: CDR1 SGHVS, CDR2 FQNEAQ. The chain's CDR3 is CASSLEKASEQFF. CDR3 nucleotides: TGTGCCAGCAGCTTAGAAAAAGCTTCCGAGCAGTTCTTC.

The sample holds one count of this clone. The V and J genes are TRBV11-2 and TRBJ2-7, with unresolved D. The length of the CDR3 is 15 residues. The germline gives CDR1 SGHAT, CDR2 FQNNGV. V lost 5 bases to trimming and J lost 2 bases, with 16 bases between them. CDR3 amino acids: CASSIPDASTYEQYF. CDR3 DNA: TGTGCCAGCAGCATACCGGACGCAAGCACCTACGAGCAGTACTTC.

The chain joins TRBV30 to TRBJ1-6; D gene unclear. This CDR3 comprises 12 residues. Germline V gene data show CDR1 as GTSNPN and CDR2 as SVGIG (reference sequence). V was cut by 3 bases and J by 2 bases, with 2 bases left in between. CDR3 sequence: CAWRAYNSPLHF. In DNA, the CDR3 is TGTGCCTGGAGGGCCTATAATTCACCCCTCCACTTT.

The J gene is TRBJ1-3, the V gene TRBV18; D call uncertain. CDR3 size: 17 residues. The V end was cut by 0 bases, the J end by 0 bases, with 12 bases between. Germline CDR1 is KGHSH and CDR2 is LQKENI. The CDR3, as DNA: TGTGCCAGCTCACCACCGGAGCCCTCAAGCTCTGGAAACACCATATATTTT. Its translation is CASSPPEPSSSGNTIYF.

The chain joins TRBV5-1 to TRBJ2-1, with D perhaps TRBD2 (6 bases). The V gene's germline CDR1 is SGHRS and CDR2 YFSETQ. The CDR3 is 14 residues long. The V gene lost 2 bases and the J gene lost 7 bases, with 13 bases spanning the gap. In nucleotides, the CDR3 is TGCGCCAGCAGCTTTGGCGGGGTGTCGAATGAGCAGTTCTTC. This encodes CASSFGGVSNEQFF. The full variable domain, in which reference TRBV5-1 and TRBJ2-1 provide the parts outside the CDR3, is KAGVTQTPRYLIKTRGQQVTLSCSPISGHRSVSWYQQTPGQGLQFLFEYFSETQRNKGNFPGRFSGRQFSNSRSEMNVSTLELGDSALYLCASSFGGVSNEQFFGPGTRLTVL.

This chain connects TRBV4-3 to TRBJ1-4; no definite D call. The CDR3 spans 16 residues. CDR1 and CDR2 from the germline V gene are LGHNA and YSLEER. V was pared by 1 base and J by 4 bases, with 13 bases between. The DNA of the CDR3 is TGCGCCAGCAGCCAAGCCCCACAAGGATATAATGAAAAACTGTTTTTT. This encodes CASSQAPQGYNEKLFF.

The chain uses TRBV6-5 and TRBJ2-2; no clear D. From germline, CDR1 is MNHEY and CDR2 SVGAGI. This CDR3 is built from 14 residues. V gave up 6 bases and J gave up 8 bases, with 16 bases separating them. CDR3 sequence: CASRFSVGGGELFF. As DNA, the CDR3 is TGTGCCAGCAGGTTTTCCGTCGGCGGTGGGGAGCTGTTTTTT.

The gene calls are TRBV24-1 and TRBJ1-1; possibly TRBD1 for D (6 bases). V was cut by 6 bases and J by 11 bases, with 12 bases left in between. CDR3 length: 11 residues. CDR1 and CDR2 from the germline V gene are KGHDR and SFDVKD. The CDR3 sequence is CATSRGAEAFF. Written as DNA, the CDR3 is TGTGCCACCAGTAGGGGGGCCGAGGCTTTCTTT.

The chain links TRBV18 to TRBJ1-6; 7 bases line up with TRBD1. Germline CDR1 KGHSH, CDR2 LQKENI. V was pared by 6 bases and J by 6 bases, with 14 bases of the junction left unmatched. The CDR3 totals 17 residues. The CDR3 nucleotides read TGTGCCAGCTCTCCCGGACAGGCCCGCTGGGGTAATTCACCCCTCCACTTT. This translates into CASSPGQARWGNSPLHF.